This T cell receptor beta chain derives from a study of identical twins. Overall study findings and caveats: Out-of-frame alpha sequences that twins shared showed excess low generation probability. Cord blood beta clonotypes present at high abundance carried fewer insertions; no such pattern appeared in memory repertoires. Beta out-of-frame sequences displayed a weaker excess of sharing between twins.

There are 16 residues in the CDR3. Germline loops: CDR1 SGHVS, CDR2 FQNEAQ. V shed 1 base, J shed 6 bases, and the junction held 5 bases outside the gene matches. Note on this clonotype: Its target is unknown.

TCRdb reprocessed the 5' RACE reads via MiXCR and lists one record per CDR3 protein. In the table there are hundreds of thousands of distinct CDR3 sequences, less than 10% of which are singletons. This chain connects TRBV7-8 to TRBJ1-5; 11 bases are shared with TRBD1. The sample consisted of memory (CD45RO+) T cells sorted from blood. This TCR was sampled from a woman between 18 and 30 years old in good health. This CDR3 reads CASSLEDRGLGQPQHF. The CDR3 nucleotides are TGTGCCAGCAGCTTAGAGGACAGGGGGCTCGGTCAGCCCCAGCATTTT.